These T cell receptor beta chains were read from a single sample in a study of cytomegalovirus exposure and HLA in healthy donors. The data were produced by immunoSEQ multiplex PCR, yet TCRdb's version contains in-frame clones alone and is incomplete. Of some 120,000 clones in the sample, roughly 81% were seen once. The sample was PBMCs. These receptors originate from a woman in her twenties or thirties in good health and CMV-seronegative. The CDR3 runs from the conserved cysteine through the conserved F or W. Fields, in order: J gene, V gene, D gene, clone size, CDR3 protein, CDR3 DNA. D genes are given only for firm matches. Not every row has a clone size; where given, it reads once, few, many or a size class.

TRBJ2-7	TRBV6-5	TRBD2	NA	CASSYGGGASEQYF	TGTGCCAGCAGTTACGGCGGGGGGGCCTCCGAGCAGTACTTC
TRBJ2-1	TRBV7-2	NA	NA	CASVLSTEYYNEQFF	TGTGCCAGCGTGCTATCAACTGAATACTACAATGAGCAGTTCTTC
TRBJ2-7	TRBV6-1	NA	NA	CASKLETGGSYEQYF	TGTGCCAGCAAATTAGAGACAGGAGGCTCCTACGAGCAGTACTTC
TRBJ2-6	TRBV7-2	NA	NA	CASGDFSGANVLTF	TGTGCCAGCGGAGATTTCTCTGGGGCCAACGTCCTGACTTTC
TRBJ2-3	TRBV29-1	TRBD2	NA	CSVPWTSGSGDTQYF	TGCAGCGTTCCTTGGACTAGCGGGAGTGGAGATACGCAGTATTTT
TRBJ1-2	TRBV14	TRBD1	NA	CASSPGTGLYGYTF	TGTGCCAGCAGCCCCGGGACAGGCCTTTACGGCTACACCTTC
TRBJ2-7	TRBV4-2	TRBD2	NA	CASSQDVLARAREQYF	TGTGCCAGCAGCCAAGACGTACTAGCGAGGGCCCGCGAGCAGTACTTC
TRBJ1-5	TRBV6-1	TRBD1	NA	CASSETGTGQPQHF	TGTGCCAGCAGTGAGACAGGGACCGGTCAGCCCCAGCATTTT
TRBJ1-4	TRBV4-3	TRBD1	NA	CASSQGTGDEKLFF	TGCGCCAGCAGCCAAGGGACAGGGGACGAAAAACTGTTTTTT
TRBJ2-5	TRBV4-1	NA	NA	CASSQGDTEETQYF	TGCGCCAGCAGCCAAGGGGACACCGAAGAGACCCAGTACTTC
TRBJ1-1	TRBV29-1	NA	once	CSFSGTPAVDTEAFF	TGCAGCTTCTCCGGGACTCCAGCGGTGGACACTGAAGCTTTCTTT